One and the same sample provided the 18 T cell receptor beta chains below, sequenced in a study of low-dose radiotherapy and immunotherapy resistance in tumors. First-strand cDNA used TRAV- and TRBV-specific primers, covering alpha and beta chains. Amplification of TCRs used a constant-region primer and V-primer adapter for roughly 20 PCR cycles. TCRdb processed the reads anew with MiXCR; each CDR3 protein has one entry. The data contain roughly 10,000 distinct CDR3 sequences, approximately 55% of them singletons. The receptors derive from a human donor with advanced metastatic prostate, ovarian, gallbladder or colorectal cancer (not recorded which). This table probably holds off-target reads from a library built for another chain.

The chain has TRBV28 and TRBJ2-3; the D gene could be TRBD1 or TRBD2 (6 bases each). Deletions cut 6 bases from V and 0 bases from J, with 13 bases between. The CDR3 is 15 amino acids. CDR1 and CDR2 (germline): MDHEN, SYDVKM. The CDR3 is CASSGGRASTDTQYF. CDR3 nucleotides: TGTGCCAGCAGCGGGGGCCGGGCGAGCACAGATACGCAGTATTTT.

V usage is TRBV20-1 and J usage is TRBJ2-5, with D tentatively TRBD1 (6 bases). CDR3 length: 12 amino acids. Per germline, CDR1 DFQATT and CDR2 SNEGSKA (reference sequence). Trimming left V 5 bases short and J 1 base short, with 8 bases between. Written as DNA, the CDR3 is TGCAGTGCTGGGGACACCCAAGAGACCCAGTACTTC. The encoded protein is CSAGDTQETQYF.

The CDR3 nucleotides are TGTGCCAGCAGCCAAGTGGATCGGGACTTCACCGATGAGCAGTTCTTC. Its translation is CASSQVDRDFTDEQFF. The chain is built from TRBV3-1 and TRBJ2-1; TRBD2 might be the D (6 bases). From germline, CDR1 is LGHDT and CDR2 YNNKEL (reference sequence). This CDR3 has 16 amino acids. V was shortened by 1 base and J by 8 bases, with 18 bases between the two germline ends.

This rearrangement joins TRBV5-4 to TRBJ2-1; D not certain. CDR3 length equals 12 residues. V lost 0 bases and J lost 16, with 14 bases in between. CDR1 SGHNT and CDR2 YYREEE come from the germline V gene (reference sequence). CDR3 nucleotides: TGTGCCAGCAGCTTGGACTCCCATAGGTGTTTCTTC. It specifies CASSLDSHRCFF. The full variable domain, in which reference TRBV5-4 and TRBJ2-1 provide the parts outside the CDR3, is ETGVTQSPTHLIKTRGQQVTLRCSSQSGHNTVSWYQQALGQGPQFIFQYYREEENGRGNFPPRFSGLQFPNYSSELNVNALELDDSALYLCASSLDSHRCFFGPGTRLTVL.

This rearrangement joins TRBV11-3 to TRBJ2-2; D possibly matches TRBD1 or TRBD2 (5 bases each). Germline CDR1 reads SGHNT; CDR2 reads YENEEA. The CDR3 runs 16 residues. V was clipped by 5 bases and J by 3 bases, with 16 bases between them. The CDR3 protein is CASSRTWDRDTGELFF. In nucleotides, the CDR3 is TGTGCCAGCAGCAGGACCTGGGACCGTGACACCGGGGAGCTGTTTTTT.

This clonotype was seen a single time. The CDR3 sequence is CAAVGVETQYF. CDR3 bases: TGTGCCGCCGTGGGGGTGGAGACCCAGTACTTC. The rearrangement links TRBV6-8 to TRBJ2-5; the D gene could be TRBD1 or TRBD2 (5 bases each). There are 11 residues in the CDR3. The germline V gene encodes CDR1 MNHGY and CDR2 SAAAGT. Trimming pared 11 bases from V and 5 bases from J, leaving 12 bases between.

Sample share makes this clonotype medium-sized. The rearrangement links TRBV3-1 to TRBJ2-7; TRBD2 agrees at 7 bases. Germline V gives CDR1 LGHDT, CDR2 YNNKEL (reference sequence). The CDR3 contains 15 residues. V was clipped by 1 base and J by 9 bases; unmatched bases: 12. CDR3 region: CASSQVGGSDDRQYF. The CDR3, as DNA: TGTGCCAGCAGCCAAGTGGGAGGGAGCGACGACCGGCAGTACTTC.

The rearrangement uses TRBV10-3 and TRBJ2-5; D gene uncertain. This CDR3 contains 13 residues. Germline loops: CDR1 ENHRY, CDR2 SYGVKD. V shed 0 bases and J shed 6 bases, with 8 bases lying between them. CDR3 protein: CAISESQVQTQYF. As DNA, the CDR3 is TGTGCCATCAGTGAGTCGCAGGTCCAGACCCAGTACTTC.

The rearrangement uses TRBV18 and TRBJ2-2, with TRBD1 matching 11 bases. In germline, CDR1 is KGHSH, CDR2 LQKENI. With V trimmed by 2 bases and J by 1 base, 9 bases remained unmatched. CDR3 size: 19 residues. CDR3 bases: TGTGCCAGCTCACCATTAAGGACAGGGGGCATTCTGAACACCGGGGAGCTGTTTTTT. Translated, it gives CASSPLRTGGILNTGELFF.

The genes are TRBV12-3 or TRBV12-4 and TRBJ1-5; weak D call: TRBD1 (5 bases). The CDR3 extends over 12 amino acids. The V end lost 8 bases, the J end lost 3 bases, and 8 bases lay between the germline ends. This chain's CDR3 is CASRQSNQPQHF. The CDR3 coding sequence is TGTGCCAGCCGACAGTCCAATCAGCCCCAGCATTTT.

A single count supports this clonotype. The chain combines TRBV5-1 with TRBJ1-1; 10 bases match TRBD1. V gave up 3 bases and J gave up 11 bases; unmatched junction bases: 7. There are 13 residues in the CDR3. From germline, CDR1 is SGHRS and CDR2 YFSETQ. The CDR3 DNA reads TGCGCCAGCAGCTACTTCGGGACAGGGGATGCTTTCTTT. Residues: CASSYFGTGDAFF. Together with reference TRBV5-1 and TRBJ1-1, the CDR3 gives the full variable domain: KAGVTQTPRYLIKTRGQQVTLSCSPISGHRSVSWYQQTPGQGLQFLFEYFSETQRNKGNFPGRFSGRQFSNSRSEMNVSTLELGDSALYLCASSYFGTGDAFFGQGTRLTVV.

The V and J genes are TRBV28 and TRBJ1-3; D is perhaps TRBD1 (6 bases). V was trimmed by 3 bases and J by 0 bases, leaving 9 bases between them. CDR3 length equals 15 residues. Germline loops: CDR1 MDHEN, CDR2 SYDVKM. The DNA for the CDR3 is TGTGCCAGCAGTTTGGGGGGGGCCTCTGGAAACACCATATATTTT. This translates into CASSLGGASGNTIYF.

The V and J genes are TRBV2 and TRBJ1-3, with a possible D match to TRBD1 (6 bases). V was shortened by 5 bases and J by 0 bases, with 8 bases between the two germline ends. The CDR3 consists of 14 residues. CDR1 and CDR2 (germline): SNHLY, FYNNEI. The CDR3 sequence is CASSLDSSGNTIYF. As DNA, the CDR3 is TGTGCCAGCAGTCTGGACAGCTCTGGAAACACCATATATTTT.

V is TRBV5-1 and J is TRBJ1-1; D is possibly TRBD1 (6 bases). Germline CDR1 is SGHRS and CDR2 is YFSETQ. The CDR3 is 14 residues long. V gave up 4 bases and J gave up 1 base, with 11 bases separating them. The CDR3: CASSQGHRNTEAFF. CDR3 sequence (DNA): TGCGCCAGCAGCCAGGGACACCGGAACACTGAAGCTTTCTTT.

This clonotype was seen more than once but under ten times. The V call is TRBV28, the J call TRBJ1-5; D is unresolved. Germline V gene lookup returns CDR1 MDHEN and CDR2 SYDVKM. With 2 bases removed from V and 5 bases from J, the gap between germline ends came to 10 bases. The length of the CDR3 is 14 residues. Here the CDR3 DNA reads TGTGCCAGCAGTTTACGGACTCTCCATCAGCCCCAGCATTTT. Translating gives CASSLRTLHQPQHF.

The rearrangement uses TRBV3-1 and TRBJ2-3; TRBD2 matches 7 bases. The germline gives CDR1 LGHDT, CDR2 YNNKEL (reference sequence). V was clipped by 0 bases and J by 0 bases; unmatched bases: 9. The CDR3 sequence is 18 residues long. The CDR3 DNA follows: TGTGCCAGCAGCCAAGAAGTTTGGCTAGCGGCTAGCACAGATACGCAGTATTTT. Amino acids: CASSQEVWLAASTDTQYF.

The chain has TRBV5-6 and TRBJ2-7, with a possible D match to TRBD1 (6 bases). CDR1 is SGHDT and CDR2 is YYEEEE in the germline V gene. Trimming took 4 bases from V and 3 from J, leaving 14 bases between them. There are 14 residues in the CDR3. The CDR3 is CASSPGRGYYEQYF. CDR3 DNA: TGTGCCAGCAGCCCGGGTAGGGGGTACTACGAGCAGTACTTC.

CDR3 DNA: TGTGCCAGCAGCCAGGACTTAGGACAGGGGGGGATCTACGAGCAGTACTTC. This translates into CASSQDLGQGGIYEQYF. V and J are TRBV12-3 or TRBV12-4 and TRBJ2-7; 10 nucleotides agree with TRBD1. V dropped 6 bases and J dropped 3; count of bases not matched to a gene: 14. This CDR3 is built from 17 residues.